The entry below describes one T cell receptor (beta chain). Trimming pared 2 bases from V and 0 bases from J, leaving 7 bases between. Germline V gene sequence: CDR1 MGHRA, CDR2 YSYEKL. The CDR3 contains 14 residues. Extraction and reverse transcription of RNA yielded cDNA as the sequencing template. Assay used: immunoSEQ multiplex PCR; TCRdb lists only in-frame clones, some missing. The repertoire holds about 200,000 clones, with around 50% as singletons. A FACSAria was used to sort CD4+ and CD8+ T cells. These cells came from PBMCs. These data are taken from a study of CD8+ T cells in alopecia areata.

The J gene is TRBJ1-1, the V gene TRBV4-1, with a possible D match to TRBD1 (5 bases). This receptor was taken from a human donor in good health. Sequencing was carried out using CD8+ T cells sorted from blood. CDR3 in DNA: TGCGCCAGCAGCCAACTGACAGTGAACACTGAAGCTTTCTTT. As protein: CASSQLTVNTEAFF.